This T cell receptor (beta chain) was identified in a study of CD8 T cells in ankylosing spondylitis. For this clonotype: As yet, its antigen is unknown.

Study results and caveats: It was reported that disease-linked clones were significantly enriched in matched ankylosing spondylitis synovial fluid. There was a TCR beta motif, made of several highly homologous variants, that appeared characteristic of ankylosing spondylitis blood.

The CDR3 consists of 13 residues. Trimming took 4 bases from V and 2 from J, leaving 7 bases between them. CDR1 and CDR2 from the germline V gene are SGHRS and YFSETQ. Making use of molecular barcodes, quantitative 5'-RACE generated TCR beta libraries. TCRdb re-derived calls from the 5' RACE reads in MiXCR, one entry per CDR3 protein. The data show more than 60,000 distinct CDR3 sequences, roughly 6.2% seen once. The receptor's source is a male donor with ankylosing spondylitis. The sequencing sample was made of synovial fluid, either unsorted or a sorted T cell fraction (not recorded which). The chain combines TRBV5-1 with TRBJ1-5, with D perhaps TRBD1 (5 bases). The CDR3 DNA follows: TGCGCCAGCAGCCGGGACGGCAATCAGCCCCAGCATTTT. Translating gives CASSRDGNQPQHF.